This T cell receptor beta chain was captured by sequencing in a study of blood T cells in healthy people across ages. The wider study: Using template switching, researchers captured about one barcoded beta molecule for each two T cells. Points from the study as a whole: Unsorted PBMC material precluded a definitive naive versus antigen-experienced comparison. It was the long-lived donors that had more naive CD4+ cells and higher diversity than aged donors.

Germline lookup yields CDR1 SGHDT and CDR2 YYEEEE. The CDR3 sequence is 15 residues long. V was clipped by 5 bases and J by 5 bases, with 17 bases between them. It was with a sample-barcoded 5' primer and a J-beta primer mix that a second PCR of roughly 7 to 12 cycles was run. TCRdb re-analysed the 5' RACE reads in MiXCR, keeping a single row per CDR3 protein. The repertoire holds about a million distinct CDR3 sequences, with roughly 50% as singletons. Worth noting for this clonotype: Its cognate antigen is unknown.

The chain couples TRBV5-6 to TRBJ2-4; D remains unclear. Sequenced input: blood. This clonotype originated in a man aged 30-40 years in good health. CDR3 coding DNA: TGTGCCAGCAGTCCTAACTCCGAAGACGAAAACATTCAGTACTTC. Encoded protein: CASSPNSEDENIQYF. Combining the CDR3 with reference TRBV5-6 and TRBJ2-4 gives the whole variable domain DAGVTQSPTHLIKTRGQQVTLRCSPKSGHDTVSWYQQALGQGPQFIFQYYEEEERQRGNFPDRFSGHQFPNYSSELNVNALLLGDSALYLCASSPNSEDENIQYFGAGTRLSVL.